The clone carrying this TCR beta chain came up a few times. TCRdb re-called the 5' RACE reads with MiXCR, one entry per CDR3 protein. Among tens of thousands of distinct CDR3 sequences listed, less than 15% were seen once. The sample is drawn from a study of spatial heterogeneity in lung cancer. Study in general: Detection of beta-chain sequences consistently exceeded that of alpha-chain sequences.

After removal of 4 bases from V and 0 bases from J, the junction contained 6 bases not matched to a gene. This CDR3 contains 16 residues. Per the germline V gene, CDR1 is SNHLY and CDR2 is FYNNEI. The time point: sample taken at primary tumor resection. The authors sequenced whole RNA from tumor, nontumor lung or frozen PBMC without sorting. J is TRBJ2-3 and V is TRBV2, with TRBD2 matching over 8 bases. The sample in question was PBMCs, obtained at surgery. The source of this sequence is a male donor with early-stage non-small cell lung cancer. CDR3 sequence reads: CASSVSRGRSTDTQYF. For the CDR3, the DNA is TGTGCCAGCAGTGTTTCTCGCGGGAGGAGCACAGATACGCAGTATTTT.